The 18 T cell receptor beta chains presented below share a single source sample, sequenced in a study of OX40 agonist ivuxolimab in advanced cancers. Clones were sequenced by immunoSEQ multiplex PCR, and TCRdb holds only the in-frame ones, with some missing. Of 34,000 or so clones listed, more than 75% were seen once; the top ten hold roughly 29%. Sequences were derived from CD4+ or CD8+ T cells sorted from blood, sampled in a trial of the OX40 agonist ivuxolimab. The receptors here all came from an adult with an advanced solid tumor such as melanoma, head and neck, liver or kidney cancer.

This clone came up once. The CDR3 sequence is CGVETQYF. CDR3 bases: TGTGGGGTGGAGACCCAGTACTTC. The V and J genes are TRBV7-9 and TRBJ2-5; D uncertain. Germline V CDR1 and CDR2: SEHNR, FQNEAQ (reference sequence). This CDR3 comprises 8 residues.

The V and J genes are TRBV27 and TRBJ2-7, with unresolved D. The CDR3 has 11 residues. V gave up 8 bases and J gave up 7 bases, with 12 bases separating them. From germline, CDR1 is MNHEY and CDR2 SMNVEV (reference sequence). In DNA form, the CDR3 reads TGTGCCAGCCGATTAGGCTCAGAGCAGTACTTC. Its translation: CASRLGSEQYF.

This clone was seen a few times. The chain couples TRBV9 to TRBJ1-2; D gene unclear. The CDR3 is made up of 17 amino acids. The V end was cut by 1 base, the J end by 4 bases, with 20 bases between. Looked up from germline, CDR1 is SGDLS and CDR2 is YYNGEE. CDR3 DNA sequence: TGTGCCAGCAGCGTAAATCGTGGGCAGGAGTCCTTCTATGGCTACACCTTC. Translated, it gives CASSVNRGQESFYGYTF.

This sequence joins TRBV6-1 and TRBJ2-7; 8 bases match TRBD1. CDR1 is MNHNS, CDR2 SASEGT, per germline. The CDR3 is 14 residues long. The V and J ends lost 4 bases and 1 base, in that order; junction bases with no gene match: 3. The CDR3 loop is CASSAGTGSYEQYF. CDR3 nucleotide sequence: TGTGCCAGCAGTGCCGGGACAGGATCCTACGAGCAGTACTTC.

This chain connects TRBV6-4 to TRBJ2-1; 9 bases fit TRBD2. The CDR3 covers 17 residues. The germline V gene has CDR1 MRHNA and CDR2 SNTAGT. V was pared by 6 bases and J by 4 bases, with 13 bases of the junction left unmatched. CDR3 region: CASRRSLAGTWYNEQFF. The CDR3 DNA is TGTGCCAGCAGGCGAAGCCTAGCGGGGACCTGGTACAATGAGCAGTTCTTC.

The rearrangement joins TRBV28 to TRBJ2-7; 9 nucleotides agree with TRBD1. CDR3 length: 15 amino acids. Trimming cost V 3 bases and J 3 bases; bases outside gene matches: 6. Germline lookup yields CDR1 MDHEN and CDR2 SYDVKM. CDR3 region: CASSFLGTGHYEQYF. The CDR3 DNA is TGTGCCAGCAGTTTTTTGGGGACAGGGCACTACGAGCAGTACTTC. The whole variable domain, filled in from reference TRBV28 and TRBJ2-7, reads DVKVTQSSRYLVKRTGEKVFLECVQDMDHENMFWYRQDPGLGLRLIYFSYDVKMKEKGDIPEGYSVSREKKERFSLILESASTNQTSMYLCASSFLGTGHYEQYFGPGTRLTVT.

The chain is built from TRBV30 and TRBJ2-5; D call uncertain. This CDR3 comprises 14 residues. Per germline, CDR1 GTSNPN and CDR2 SVGIG (reference sequence). Trimming took 2 bases from V and 2 from J, leaving 12 bases between them. CDR3 protein: CAWSFGVRQETQYF. In DNA, the CDR3 is TGTGCCTGGAGTTTTGGAGTCAGACAAGAGACCCAGTACTTC. The full variable domain, rest sourced from reference TRBV30 and TRBJ2-5, is SQTIHQWPATLVQPVGSPLSLECTVEGTSNPNLYWYRQAAGRGLQLLFYSVGIGQISSEVPQNLSASRPQDRQFILSSKKLLLSDSGFYLCAWSFGVRQETQYFGPGTRLLVL.

V usage is TRBV28 and J usage is TRBJ1-1; D unresolved. Germline V gene lookup returns CDR1 MDHEN and CDR2 SYDVKM. V was pared by 5 bases and J by 6 bases, with 4 bases between. The CDR3 runs to 10 residues. The CDR3 loop reads CASSRAEAFF. CDR3 DNA sequence: TGTGCCAGCAGTCGTGCTGAAGCTTTCTTT. Complete variable domain (other parts from reference TRBV28 and TRBJ1-1): DVKVTQSSRYLVKRTGEKVFLECVQDMDHENMFWYRQDPGLGLRLIYFSYDVKMKEKGDIPEGYSVSREKKERFSLILESASTNQTSMYLCASSRAEAFFGQGTRLTVV.

The rearrangement uses TRBV4-1 and TRBJ2-1; 7 nucleotides line up with TRBD2. The CDR3 runs 15 residues. The V gene's germline CDR1 is MGHRA and CDR2 YSYEKL. The J segment lost 9 bases and the V segment lost 6 bases, leaving 14 bases of the junction unmatched. CDR3 bases: TGCGCCAGCAGGACCGGGAGTGGGAGGGCCCCTGAGCAGTTCTTC. Encoded protein: CASRTGSGRAPEQFF.

The chain has TRBV7-8 and TRBJ2-7; the D is unclear. The CDR3 extends over 11 amino acids. From germline, CDR1 is SGHVS and CDR2 FQNEAQ. Trimming stripped 0 bases from V and 7 bases from J, with 4 bases between. The CDR3 is CASSLATEQYF. DNA of the CDR3: TGTGCCAGCAGCTTAGCCACGGAGCAGTACTTC.

This chain uses TRBV19 with TRBJ1-1; TRBD1 matches 8 bases. V was pared by 3 bases and J by 2 bases, with 5 bases of the junction left unmatched. The CDR3 has 15 amino acids. Looked up from germline, CDR1 is LNHDA and CDR2 is SQIVND (reference sequence). CDR3 in DNA: TGTGCCAGTAGTATCGGACAGGGCCTTAACACTGAAGCTTTCTTT. The encoded protein is CASSIGQGLNTEAFF. The whole variable domain, remainder taken from reference TRBV19 and TRBJ1-1, is DGGITQSPKYLFRKEGQNVTLSCEQNLNHDAMYWYRQDPGQGLRLIYYSQIVNDFQKGDIAEGYSVSREKKESFPLTVTSAQKNPTAFYLCASSIGQGLNTEAFFGQGTRLTVV.

The chain is built from TRBV5-1 and TRBJ2-2, with unresolved D. CDR3 length equals 12 residues. Trimming stripped 0 bases from V and 4 bases from J, with 1 base between. The germline V gene encodes CDR1 SGHRS and CDR2 YFSETQ. CDR3 region: CASSLATGELFF. The CDR3 DNA follows: TGCGCCAGCAGCTTGGCCACCGGGGAGCTGTTTTTT. The whole variable domain, filled in from reference TRBV5-1 and TRBJ2-2, reads KAGVTQTPRYLIKTRGQQVTLSCSPISGHRSVSWYQQTPGQGLQFLFEYFSETQRNKGNFPGRFSGRQFSNSRSEMNVSTLELGDSALYLCASSLATGELFFGEGSRLTVL.

The chain couples TRBV6-5 to TRBJ2-7; D is possibly TRBD1 or TRBD2 (5 bases each). CDR3 length: 13 residues. The V gene's germline CDR1 is MNHEY and CDR2 SVGAGI. Trimming left V 2 bases short and J 6 bases short, with 11 bases between. CDR3 in amino acids: CASSYGAGVEQYF. In DNA, the CDR3 is TGTGCCAGCAGTTACGGGGCCGGGGTCGAGCAGTACTTC.

The V gene is TRBV5-4, the J gene TRBJ2-7, with 11 bases that match TRBD2. This CDR3 spans 16 amino acids. The germline CDR1 and CDR2 sequences are SGHNT and YYREEE (reference sequence). Trimming cost V 4 bases and J 2 bases; bases outside gene matches: 8. CDR3 region: CASSLSSGRLAYEQYF. CDR3 in DNA: TGTGCCAGCAGCCTATCTAGCGGGAGGCTCGCCTACGAGCAGTACTTC.

The V gene is TRBV29-1, the J gene TRBJ1-1, with TRBD1 as a possible D gene (6 bases). Trimming took 4 bases from V and 4 from J, leaving 7 bases between them. Germline CDR1 is SQVTM and CDR2 is ANQGSEA. The CDR3 has 11 residues. CDR3: CSVVGGTEAFF. In DNA form, the CDR3 reads TGCAGCGTTGTAGGGGGCACTGAAGCTTTCTTT.

The rearrangement uses TRBV11-2 and TRBJ2-1; D might be TRBD1 (5 bases). Trimming shortened V by 2 bases and J by 4 bases, and 21 bases separated the two germline ends. Germline V gene lookup returns CDR1 SGHAT and CDR2 FQNNGV. The CDR3 runs to 18 residues. CDR3 sequence (DNA): TGTGCCAGCAGCTTAATAAGTCCGGTATCGACAGCTTACAATGAGCAGTTCTTC. Its translation: CASSLISPVSTAYNEQFF.

This chain links TRBV9 with TRBJ2-1; 10 bases align to TRBD2. The trim removed 1 base at V and 5 bases at J, leaving 6 bases unmatched. Per the germline V gene, CDR1 is SGDLS and CDR2 is YYNGEE. The CDR3 totals 16 residues. CDR3 sequence (DNA): TGTGCCAGCAGCGTATCGAAGCGGGGGGGTCACAATGAGCAGTTCTTC. This translates into CASSVSKRGGHNEQFF.

V and J are TRBV7-8 and TRBJ2-5; perhaps TRBD1 as D (7 bases). V lost 0 bases, J lost 0 bases, and 14 bases lay in between. Germline CDR1 reads SGHVS; CDR2 reads FQNEAQ. CDR3 size: 17 residues. CDR3 region: CASSLARDSSDQETQYF. CDR3 nucleotide sequence: TGTGCCAGCAGCTTAGCGCGGGACAGTTCGGACCAAGAGACCCAGTACTTC.